The T cell receptor (beta chain) under discussion was sequenced for a study of blood T cell repertoires in COVID-19. Study as a whole: Italy, Spain and the United States were the sources of the convalescent and acute COVID-19 samples. PBMCs, B-cell-depleted T cells, or T cells provided the cDNA or gDNA that made up the material.

This CDR3 has 16 amino acids. Trimming cost V 4 bases and J 5 bases; bases outside gene matches: 12. The V gene's germline CDR1 is SGHRS and CDR2 YFSETQ. In the study's own analysis: By means of reference gene primer amplification, nucleated cell counts were estimated. The data were produced by immunoSEQ multiplex PCR, yet TCRdb's version contains in-frame clones alone and is incomplete. That table supplies the V and J calls and clone size; D and trimming were determined from the DNA. Of around 430,000 clones listed, 88% were seen once; the top ten hold about 12%. V gene TRBV5-1 combines with J gene TRBJ2-5; 9 bases match TRBD1. The sequencing input was peripheral blood. This receptor was taken from a woman in her fifties or sixties with COVID-19, enrolled during active disease. CDR3 sequence: CASSLTNTGGRETQYF. The CDR3 DNA reads as TGCGCCAGCAGCCTCACAAACACAGGGGGCAGGGAGACCCAGTACTTC.